This TCR beta chain is from a study of OX40 agonist ivuxolimab in advanced cancers. About the research overall: Averaging about 60 years in age, with a range of roughly 20 to 80, the cohort was approximately 83% male. Antecedent anti-PD-1, anti-PD-L1 or anti-CTLA-4 therapy was permissible, with around 40% having received some. Findings and limits, study-wide: It was not determined which antigens were specifically recognized by the peripheral T cells that had undergone clonal expansion.

On this clone: Antigen unknown.

Sequencing was performed with immunoSEQ multiplex PCR; in TCRdb, only in-frame clones are kept and a portion is missing. The sample records fewer than 70,000 clones, 86% being singletons. This CDR3 has 15 residues. Germline CDR1 and CDR2: MGHDK and SYGVNS. Trimming cost V 6 bases and J 3 bases, with 15 bases left between them. The sequenced sample was CD4+ or CD8+ T cells sorted from blood, obtained in a trial of the OX40 agonist ivuxolimab. This sequence joins TRBV25-1 and TRBJ2-1, with D tentatively TRBD2 (6 bases). This sequence originates from an adult with an advanced solid tumor such as melanoma, head and neck, liver or kidney cancer. CDR3 sequence reads: CASSNTGLNYNEQFF. For the CDR3, the DNA is TGTGCCAGCAGCAATACGGGACTCAACTACAATGAGCAGTTCTTC.